The clone carrying this T cell receptor (beta chain) is a singleton in its sample. This record comes from a study of blood T cell repertoires in COVID-19. Study summary: From T cells, B-cell-depleted T cells, or PBMCs came the material, which was cDNA or gDNA.

The CDR3 consists of 15 residues. From germline, CDR1 is ENHRY and CDR2 SYGVKD. After removal of 5 bases from V and 2 bases from J, the junction contained 5 bases not matched to a gene. Produced via immunoSEQ multiplex PCR; TCRdb's table is partial and in-frame only. The data show a few hundred thousand clones, with approximately 90% seen just once and roughly 4.2% held by the top ten. The receptor was derived from a man aged 45 to 65 with acute or convalescent COVID-19. The rearrangement links TRBV10-3 to TRBJ1-2; 10 positions agree with TRBD1. Sequencing was done on a sample of peripheral blood. The DNA for the CDR3 is TGTGCCATCAGTCAATGGACAGGGGGGAACTATGGCTACACCTTC. Its translation: CAISQWTGGNYGYTF.